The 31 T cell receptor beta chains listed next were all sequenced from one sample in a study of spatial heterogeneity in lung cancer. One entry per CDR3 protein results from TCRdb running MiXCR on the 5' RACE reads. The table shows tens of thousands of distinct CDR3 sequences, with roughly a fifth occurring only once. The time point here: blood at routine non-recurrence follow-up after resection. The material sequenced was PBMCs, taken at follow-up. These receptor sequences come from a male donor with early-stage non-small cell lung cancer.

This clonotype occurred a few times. The CDR3 nucleotides are TGCAGTGCTACCGGGACTTATTCCTACAATGAGCAGTTCTTC. Its protein is CSATGTYSYNEQFF. V usage is TRBV20-1 and J usage is TRBJ2-1; perhaps TRBD2 as D (6 bases). From germline, CDR1 is DFQATT and CDR2 SNEGSKA (reference sequence). Trimming left V 4 bases short and J 1 base short, with 11 bases between. This CDR3 is built from 14 residues.

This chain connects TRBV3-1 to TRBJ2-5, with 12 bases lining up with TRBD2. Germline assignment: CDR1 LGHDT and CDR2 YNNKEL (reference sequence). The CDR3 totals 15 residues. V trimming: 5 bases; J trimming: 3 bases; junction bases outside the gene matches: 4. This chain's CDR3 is CASSYRTSGKETQYF. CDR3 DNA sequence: TGTGCCAGCAGCTATCGGACTAGCGGGAAAGAGACCCAGTACTTC.

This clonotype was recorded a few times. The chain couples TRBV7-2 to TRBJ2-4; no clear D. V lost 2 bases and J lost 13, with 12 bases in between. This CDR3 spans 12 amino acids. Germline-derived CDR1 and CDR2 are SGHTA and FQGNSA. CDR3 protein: CASSLKGQQQYF. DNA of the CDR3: TGTGCCAGCAGCTTAAAAGGGCAACAGCAGTACTTC. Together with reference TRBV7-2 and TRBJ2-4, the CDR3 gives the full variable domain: GAGVSQSPSNKVTEKGKDVELRCDPISGHTALYWYRQSLGQGLEFLIYFQGNSAPDKSGLPSDRFSAERTGGSVSTLTIQRTQQEDSAVYLCASSLKGQQQYFGAGTRLSVL.

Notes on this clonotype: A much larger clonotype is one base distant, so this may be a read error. The CDR3 here is CASSQAGTRYEQYF. The CDR3, as DNA: TGTGCCAGCAGCCAAGCAGGGACTCGCTACGAGCAGTACTTC. The chain joins TRBV4-2 to TRBJ2-7; perhaps TRBD2 as D (6 bases). The CDR3 length is 14 residues. The V gene's germline CDR1 is LGHNA and CDR2 YNFKEQ. V lost 1 base and J 3 bases, leaving 10 bases between the germline ends.

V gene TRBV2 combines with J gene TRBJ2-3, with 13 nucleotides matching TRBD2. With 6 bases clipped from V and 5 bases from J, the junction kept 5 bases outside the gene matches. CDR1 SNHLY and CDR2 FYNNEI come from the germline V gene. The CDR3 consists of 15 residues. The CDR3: CASSAGTSGKDTQYF. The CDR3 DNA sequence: TGTGCCAGCAGCGCCGGGACTAGCGGGAAAGATACGCAGTATTTT.

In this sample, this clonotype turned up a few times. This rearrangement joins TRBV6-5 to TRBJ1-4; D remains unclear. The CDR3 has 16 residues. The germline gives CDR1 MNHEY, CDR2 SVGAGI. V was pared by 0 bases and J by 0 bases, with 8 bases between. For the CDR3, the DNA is TGTGCCAGCAGTTACTCGTCGGCTGCAACTAATGAAAAACTGTTTTTT. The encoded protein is CASSYSSAATNEKLFF.

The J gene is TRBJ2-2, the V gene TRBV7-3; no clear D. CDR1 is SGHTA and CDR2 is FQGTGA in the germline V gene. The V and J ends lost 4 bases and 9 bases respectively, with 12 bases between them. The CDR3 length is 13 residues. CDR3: CASSSTPFRELFF. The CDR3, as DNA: TGTGCCAGCAGCTCCACCCCGTTCCGGGAGCTGTTTTTT.

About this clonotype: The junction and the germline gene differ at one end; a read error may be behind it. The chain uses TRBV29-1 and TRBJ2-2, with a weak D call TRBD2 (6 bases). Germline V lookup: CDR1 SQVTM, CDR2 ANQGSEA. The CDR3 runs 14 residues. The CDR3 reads CSVKARGNAGELFF. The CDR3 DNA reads TGCAGCGTCAAAGCCCGGGGGAACGCCGGGGAGCTGTTTTTT.

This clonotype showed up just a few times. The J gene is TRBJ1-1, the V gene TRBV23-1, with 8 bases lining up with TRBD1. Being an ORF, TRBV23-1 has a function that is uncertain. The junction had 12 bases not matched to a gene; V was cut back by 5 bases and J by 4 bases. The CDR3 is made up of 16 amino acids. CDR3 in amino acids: CASSARGRNSGTEAFF. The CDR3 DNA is TGCGCCAGCAGTGCCAGGGGGCGAAACTCGGGCACTGAAGCTTTCTTT.

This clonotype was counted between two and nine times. CDR3 residues: CASSLYRRETQYF. CDR3 bases: TGTGCCAGCAGTTTATACAGAAGAGAGACCCAGTACTTC. J is TRBJ2-5 and V is TRBV28, with unresolved D. CDR1 is MDHEN, CDR2 SYDVKM, per germline. V was shortened by 1 base and J by 4 bases, with 7 bases between the two germline ends. The CDR3 is 13 amino acids.

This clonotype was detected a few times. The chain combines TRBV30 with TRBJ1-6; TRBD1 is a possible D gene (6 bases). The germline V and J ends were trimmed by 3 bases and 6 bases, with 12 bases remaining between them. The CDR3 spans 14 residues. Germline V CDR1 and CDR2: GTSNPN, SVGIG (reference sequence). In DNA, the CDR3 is TGTGCCTGGAGCCGGAGCAGGGGTAATTCACCCCTCCACTTT. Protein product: CAWSRSRGNSPLHF.

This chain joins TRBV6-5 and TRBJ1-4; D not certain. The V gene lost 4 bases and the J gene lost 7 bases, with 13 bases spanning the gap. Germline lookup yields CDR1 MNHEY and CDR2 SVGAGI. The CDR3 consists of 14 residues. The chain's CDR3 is CASSFSWLGEKLFF. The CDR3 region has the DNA TGTGCCAGCAGTTTTTCGTGGCTCGGTGAAAAACTGTTTTTT.

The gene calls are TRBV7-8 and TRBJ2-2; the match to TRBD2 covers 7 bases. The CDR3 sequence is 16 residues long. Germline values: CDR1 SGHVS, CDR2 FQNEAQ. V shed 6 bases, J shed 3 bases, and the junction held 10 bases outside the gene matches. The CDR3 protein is CASRGPGRGDTGELFF. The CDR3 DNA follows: TGTGCCAGCAGAGGCCCAGGACGGGGGGACACCGGGGAGCTGTTTTTT. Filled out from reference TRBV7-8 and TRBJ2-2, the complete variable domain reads GAGVSQSPRYKVAKRGQDVALRCDPISGHVSLFWYQQALGQGPEFLTYFQNEAQLDKSGLPSDRFFAERPEGSVSTLKIQRTQQEDSAVYLCASRGPGRGDTGELFFGEGSRLTVL.

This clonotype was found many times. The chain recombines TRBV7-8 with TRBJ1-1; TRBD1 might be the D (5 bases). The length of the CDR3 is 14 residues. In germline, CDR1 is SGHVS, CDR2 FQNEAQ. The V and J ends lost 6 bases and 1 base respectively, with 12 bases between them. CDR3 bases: TGTGCCAGCAGTTGGCTGACAGAGAACACTGAAGCTTTCTTT. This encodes CASSWLTENTEAFF.

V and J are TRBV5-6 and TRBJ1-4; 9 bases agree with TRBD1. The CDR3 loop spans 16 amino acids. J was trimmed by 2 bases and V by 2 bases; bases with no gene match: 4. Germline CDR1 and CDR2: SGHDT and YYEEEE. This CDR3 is CASSFGTGYTNEKLFF. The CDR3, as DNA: TGTGCCAGCAGCTTCGGGACAGGGTACACTAATGAAAAACTGTTTTTT.

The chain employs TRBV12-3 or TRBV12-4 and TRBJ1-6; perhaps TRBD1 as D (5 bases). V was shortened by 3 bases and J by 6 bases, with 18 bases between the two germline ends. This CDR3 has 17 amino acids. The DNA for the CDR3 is TGTGCCAGCAGTTTTTTCAATATGGGGCCCCCTAATTCACCCCTCCACTTT. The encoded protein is CASSFFNMGPPNSPLHF.

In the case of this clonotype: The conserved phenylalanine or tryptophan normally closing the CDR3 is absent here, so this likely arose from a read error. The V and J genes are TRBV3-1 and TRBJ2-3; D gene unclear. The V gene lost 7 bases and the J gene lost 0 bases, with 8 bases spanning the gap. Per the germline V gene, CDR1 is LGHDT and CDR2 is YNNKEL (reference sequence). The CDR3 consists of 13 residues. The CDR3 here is CASTKGSTDTQYS. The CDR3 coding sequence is TGTGCCAGCACCAAGGGAAGCACAGATACGCAGTATTCT.

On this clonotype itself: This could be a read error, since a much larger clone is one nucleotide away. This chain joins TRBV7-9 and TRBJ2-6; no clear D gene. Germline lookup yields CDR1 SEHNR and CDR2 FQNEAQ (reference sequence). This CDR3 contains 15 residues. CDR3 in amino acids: CVSSLIETGANVLTF. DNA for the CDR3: TGTGTCAGCAGCTTAATCGAGACTGGGGCCAACGTCCTGACTTTC.

The CDR3 bases are TGCAGTGCCGAACACCCATTAGCCAAAAACATTCAGTACTTC. Protein product: CSAEHPLAKNIQYF. V gene TRBV20-1 combines with J gene TRBJ2-4; unclear D gene. The length of the CDR3 is 14 residues. Germline-derived CDR1 and CDR2 are DFQATT and SNEGSKA (reference sequence). Trimming pared 6 bases from V and 0 bases from J, leaving 12 bases between.

The DNA for the CDR3 is TGTGCCAGCTCCTTGAGGCCGCCTGGAGGGGCTGGGGCCAACGTCCTGACTTTC. Protein: CASSLRPPGGAGANVLTF. J is TRBJ2-6 and V is TRBV19, with D perhaps TRBD2 (6 bases). CDR1 is LNHDA, CDR2 SQIVND, per germline (reference sequence). Trimming cost V 9 bases and J 2 bases, with 23 bases left between them. The CDR3 runs 18 residues.

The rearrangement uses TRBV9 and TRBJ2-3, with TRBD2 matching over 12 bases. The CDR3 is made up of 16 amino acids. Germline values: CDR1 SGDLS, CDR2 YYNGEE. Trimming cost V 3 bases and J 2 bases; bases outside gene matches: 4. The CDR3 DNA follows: TGTGCCAGCAGCGCGACTAGCGGGGGACCCACAGATACGCAGTATTTT. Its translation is CASSATSGGPTDTQYF.

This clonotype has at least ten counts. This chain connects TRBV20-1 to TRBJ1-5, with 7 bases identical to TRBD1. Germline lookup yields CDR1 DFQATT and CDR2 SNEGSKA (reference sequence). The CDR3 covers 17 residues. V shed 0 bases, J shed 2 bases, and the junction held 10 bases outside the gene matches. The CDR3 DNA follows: TGCAGTGCTAGAGACATTAACGGAGGGACAGGCAATCAGCCCCAGCATTTT. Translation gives CSARDINGGTGNQPQHF.

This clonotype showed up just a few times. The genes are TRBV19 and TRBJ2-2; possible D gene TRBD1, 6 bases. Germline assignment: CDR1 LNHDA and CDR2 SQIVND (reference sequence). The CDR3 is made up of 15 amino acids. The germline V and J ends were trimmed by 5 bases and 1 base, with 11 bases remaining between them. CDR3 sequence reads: CASSLGHKNTGELFF. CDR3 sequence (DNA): TGTGCCAGTAGTCTGGGACACAAGAACACCGGGGAGCTGTTTTTT.

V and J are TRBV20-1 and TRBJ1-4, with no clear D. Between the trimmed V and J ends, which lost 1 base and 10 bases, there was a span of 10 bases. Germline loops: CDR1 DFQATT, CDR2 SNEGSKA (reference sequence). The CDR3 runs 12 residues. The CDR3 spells CSARAAWGKLFF. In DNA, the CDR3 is TGCAGTGCTAGAGCAGCATGGGGAAAACTGTTTTTT.

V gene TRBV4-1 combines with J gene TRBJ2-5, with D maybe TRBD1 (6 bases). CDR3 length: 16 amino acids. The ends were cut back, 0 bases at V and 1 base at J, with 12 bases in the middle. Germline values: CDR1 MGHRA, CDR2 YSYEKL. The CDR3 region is CASSQDSARGQETQYF. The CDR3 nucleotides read TGCGCCAGCAGCCAAGATAGCGCCAGGGGCCAAGAGACCCAGTACTTC.

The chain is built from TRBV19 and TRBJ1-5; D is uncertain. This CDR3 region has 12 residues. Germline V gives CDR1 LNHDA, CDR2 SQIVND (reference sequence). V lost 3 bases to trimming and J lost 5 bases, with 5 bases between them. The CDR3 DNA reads TGTGCCAGTAGTATGGAAGATCAGCCCCAGCATTTT. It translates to CASSMEDQPQHF.

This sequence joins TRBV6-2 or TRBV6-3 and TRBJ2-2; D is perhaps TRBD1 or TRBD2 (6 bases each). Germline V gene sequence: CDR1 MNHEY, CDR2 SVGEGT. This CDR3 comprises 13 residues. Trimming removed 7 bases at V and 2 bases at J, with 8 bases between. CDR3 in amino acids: CASNGGNTGELFF. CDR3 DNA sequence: TGTGCCAGCAACGGGGGCAACACCGGGGAGCTGTTTTTT.

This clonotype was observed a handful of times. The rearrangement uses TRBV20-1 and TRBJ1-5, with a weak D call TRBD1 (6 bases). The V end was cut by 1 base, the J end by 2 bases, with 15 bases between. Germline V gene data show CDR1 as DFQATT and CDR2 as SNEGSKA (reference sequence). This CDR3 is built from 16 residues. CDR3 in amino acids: CSARVTGLWGNQPQHF. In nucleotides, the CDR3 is TGCAGTGCTAGAGTCACAGGGCTGTGGGGCAATCAGCCCCAGCATTTT.

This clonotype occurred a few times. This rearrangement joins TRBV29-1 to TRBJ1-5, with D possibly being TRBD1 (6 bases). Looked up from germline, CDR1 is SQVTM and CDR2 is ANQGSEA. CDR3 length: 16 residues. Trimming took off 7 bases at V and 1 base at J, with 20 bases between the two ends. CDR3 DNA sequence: TGCAGCGCCCGAAGCTTAGCGGACAGAAGCAATCAGCCCCAGCATTTT. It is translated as CSARSLADRSNQPQHF.

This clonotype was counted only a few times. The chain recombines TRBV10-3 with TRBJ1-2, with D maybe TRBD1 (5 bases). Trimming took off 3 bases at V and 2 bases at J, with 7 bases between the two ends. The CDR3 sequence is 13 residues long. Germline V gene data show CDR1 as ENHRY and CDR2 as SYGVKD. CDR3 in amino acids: CAISDRVNYGYTF. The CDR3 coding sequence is TGTGCCATCAGTGACAGGGTAAACTATGGCTACACCTTC.

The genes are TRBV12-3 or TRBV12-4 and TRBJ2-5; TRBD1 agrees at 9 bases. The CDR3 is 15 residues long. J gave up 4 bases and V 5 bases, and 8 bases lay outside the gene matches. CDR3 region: CASSKQGATLETQYF. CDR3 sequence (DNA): TGTGCCAGCAGTAAACAGGGGGCAACTCTAGAGACCCAGTACTTC.